A single count supports the clone carrying this TCR beta chain. This entry is derived from a study of blood T cell repertoires in COVID-19. Whole-study context: The study drew acute and convalescent COVID-19 samples from the United States, Italy and Spain. Nucleic acid was either cDNA or gDNA, and it came from T cells, B-cell-depleted T cells, or PBMCs.

Per the original data handling: From reference gene primer amplification, estimates of nucleated cell counts were derived. Measured with immunoSEQ multiplex PCR; TCRdb has only the in-frame clones, and not every one. V, J and clone size were drawn from that table, and D and trimming were deduced from the DNA. This sample carries about 360,000 clones, 75% to 90% of them seen once, and the ten largest clones take 7.1%. Germline assignment: CDR1 SGHNT and CDR2 YYREEE (reference sequence). The CDR3 is made up of 15 amino acids. Germline trimming cut 3 bases from V and 5 bases from J; bases unmatched to any gene: 10.

The chain joins TRBV5-4 to TRBJ2-7; 8 nucleotides match TRBD1. Sequencing input: peripheral blood. The TCR sequence derives from a woman aged 55-69 years with COVID-19, enrolled during active disease. The CDR3 is CASSSGDRSRNEQYF. The CDR3 region has the DNA TGTGCCAGCAGCTCAGGGGACAGGTCGAGAAACGAGCAGTACTTC.